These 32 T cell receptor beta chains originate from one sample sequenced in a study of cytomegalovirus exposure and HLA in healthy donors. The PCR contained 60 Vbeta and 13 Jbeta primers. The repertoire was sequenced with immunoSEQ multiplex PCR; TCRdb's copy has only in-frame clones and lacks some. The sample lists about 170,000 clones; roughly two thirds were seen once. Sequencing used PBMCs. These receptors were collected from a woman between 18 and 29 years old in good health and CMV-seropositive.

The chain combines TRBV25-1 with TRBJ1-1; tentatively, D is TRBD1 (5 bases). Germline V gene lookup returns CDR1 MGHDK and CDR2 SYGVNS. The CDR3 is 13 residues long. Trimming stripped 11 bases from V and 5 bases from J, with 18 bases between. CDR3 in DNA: TGTGCCGGCGATCCGGGGGTTAAAACTGAAGCTTTCTTT. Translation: CAGDPGVKTEAFF.

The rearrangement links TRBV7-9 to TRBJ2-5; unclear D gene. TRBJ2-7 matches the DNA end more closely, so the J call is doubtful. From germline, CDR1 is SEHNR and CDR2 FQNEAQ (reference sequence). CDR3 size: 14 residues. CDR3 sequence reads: CASSLDVRLNEQYF. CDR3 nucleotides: TGTGCCAGCAGCTTAGATGTCAGGCTCAACGAGCAGTACTTC.

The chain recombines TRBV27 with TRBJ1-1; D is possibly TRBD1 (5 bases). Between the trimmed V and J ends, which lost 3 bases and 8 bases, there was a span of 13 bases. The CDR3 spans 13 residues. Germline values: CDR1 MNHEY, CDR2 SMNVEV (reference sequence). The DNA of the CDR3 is TGTGCCAGCAGTTTGGGGCAGGGTCCAGAAGCTTTCTTT. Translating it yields CASSLGQGPEAFF.

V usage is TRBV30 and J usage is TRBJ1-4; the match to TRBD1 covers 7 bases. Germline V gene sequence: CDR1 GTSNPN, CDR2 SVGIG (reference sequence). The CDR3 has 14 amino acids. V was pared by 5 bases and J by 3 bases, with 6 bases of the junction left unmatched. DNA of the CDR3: TGTGCCTGGGATATGGGGACAGCTAATGAAAAACTGTTTTTT. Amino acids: CAWDMGTANEKLFF.

CDR3 sequence: CSVEGQASGGAGEQFF. The CDR3 region has the DNA TGCAGCGTTGAAGGTCAGGCTAGCGGGGGGGCCGGTGAGCAGTTCTTC. The rearrangement uses TRBV29-1 and TRBJ2-1; 12 bases are shared with TRBD2. This CDR3 contains 16 residues. Germline V CDR1 and CDR2: SQVTM, ANQGSEA. With 1 base clipped from V and 9 bases from J, the junction kept 10 bases outside the gene matches.

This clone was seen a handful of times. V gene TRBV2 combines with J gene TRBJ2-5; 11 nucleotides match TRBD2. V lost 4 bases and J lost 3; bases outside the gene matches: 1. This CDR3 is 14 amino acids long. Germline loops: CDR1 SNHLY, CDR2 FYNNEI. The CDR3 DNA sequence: TGTGCCAGCAGTGCACTAGCGGGAGAAGAGACCCAGTACTTC. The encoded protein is CASSALAGEETQYF.

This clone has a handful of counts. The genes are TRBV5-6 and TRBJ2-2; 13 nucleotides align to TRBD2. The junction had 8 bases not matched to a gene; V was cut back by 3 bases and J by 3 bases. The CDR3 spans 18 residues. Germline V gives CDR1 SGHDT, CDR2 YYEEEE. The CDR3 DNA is TGTGCCAGCAGCTCTACTAGCGGGGGGGCTCGTTACACCGGGGAGCTGTTTTTT. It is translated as CASSSTSGGARYTGELFF.

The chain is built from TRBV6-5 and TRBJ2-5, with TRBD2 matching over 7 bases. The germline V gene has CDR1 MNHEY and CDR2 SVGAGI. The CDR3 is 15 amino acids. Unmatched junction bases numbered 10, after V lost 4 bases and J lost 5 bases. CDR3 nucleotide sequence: TGTGCCAGCAGTTTGGGGGGGTCCTCAGGGGAGACCCAGTACTTC. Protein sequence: CASSLGGSSGETQYF.

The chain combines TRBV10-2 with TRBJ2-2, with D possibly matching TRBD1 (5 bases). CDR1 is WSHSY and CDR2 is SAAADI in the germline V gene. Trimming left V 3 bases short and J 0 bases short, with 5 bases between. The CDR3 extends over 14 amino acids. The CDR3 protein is CASSEQANTGELFF. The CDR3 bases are TGCGCCAGCAGTGAACAGGCGAACACCGGGGAGCTGTTTTTT.

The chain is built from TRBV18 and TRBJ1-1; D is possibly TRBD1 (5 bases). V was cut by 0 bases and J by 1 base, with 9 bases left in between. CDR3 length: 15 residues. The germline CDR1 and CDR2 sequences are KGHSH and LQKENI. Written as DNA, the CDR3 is TGTGCCAGCTCACCACCGCAGGGCCGGAACACTGAAGCTTTCTTT. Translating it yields CASSPPQGRNTEAFF.

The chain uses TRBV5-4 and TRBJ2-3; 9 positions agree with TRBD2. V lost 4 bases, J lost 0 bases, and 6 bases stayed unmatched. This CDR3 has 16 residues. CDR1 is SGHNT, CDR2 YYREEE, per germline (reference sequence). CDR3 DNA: TGTGCCAGCAGCACCAGCGGGGGGCAAAGCACAGATACGCAGTATTTT. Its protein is CASSTSGGQSTDTQYF.

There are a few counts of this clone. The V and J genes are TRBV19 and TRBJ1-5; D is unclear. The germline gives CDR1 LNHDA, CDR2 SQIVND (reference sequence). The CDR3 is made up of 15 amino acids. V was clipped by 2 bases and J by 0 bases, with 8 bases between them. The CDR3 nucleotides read TGTGCCAGTAGTATAACGGTTAATAGCAATCAGCCCCAGCATTTT. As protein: CASSITVNSNQPQHF.

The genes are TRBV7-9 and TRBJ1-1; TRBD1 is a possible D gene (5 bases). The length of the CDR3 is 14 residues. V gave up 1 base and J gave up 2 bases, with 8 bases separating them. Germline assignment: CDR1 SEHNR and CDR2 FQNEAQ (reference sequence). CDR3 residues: CASSLGQTNTEAFF. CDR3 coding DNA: TGTGCCAGCAGCTTAGGACAGACCAACACTGAAGCTTTCTTT. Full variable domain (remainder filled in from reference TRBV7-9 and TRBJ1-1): DTGVSQNPRHKITKRGQNVTFRCDPISEHNRLYWYRQTLGQGPEFLTYFQNEAQLEKSRLLSDRFSAERPKGSFSTLEIQRTEQGDSAMYLCASSLGQTNTEAFFGQGTRLTVV.

CDR3 in amino acids: CASSYPLASHEQYF. In DNA, the CDR3 is TGTGCCAGCAGTTATCCACTAGCTTCCCACGAGCAGTATTTT. The chain combines TRBV6-5 with TRBJ2-3; D is possibly TRBD2 (6 bases). The CDR3 is 14 amino acids. Trimming removed 3 bases from V and 11 bases from J, with 18 bases in between. The germline CDR1 and CDR2 sequences are MNHEY and SVGAGI.

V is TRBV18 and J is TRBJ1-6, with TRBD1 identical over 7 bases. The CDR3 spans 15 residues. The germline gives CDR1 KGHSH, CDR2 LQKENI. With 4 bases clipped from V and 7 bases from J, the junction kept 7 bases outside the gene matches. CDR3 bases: TGTGCCAGCTCACTACAGGGGCTTCTAAATTCACCCCTCCACTTT. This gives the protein CASSLQGLLNSPLHF.

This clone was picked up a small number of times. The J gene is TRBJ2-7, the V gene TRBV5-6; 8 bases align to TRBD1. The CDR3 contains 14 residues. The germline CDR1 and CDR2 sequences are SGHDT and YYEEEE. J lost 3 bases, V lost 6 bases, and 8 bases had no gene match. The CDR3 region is CASTLRGQGYEQYF. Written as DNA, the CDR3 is TGTGCCAGCACCCTACGCGGACAGGGCTACGAGCAGTACTTC.

The chain's CDR3 is CSVEDLLNYGYTF. CDR3 in DNA: TGCAGCGTTGAAGATCTTCTTAACTATGGCTACACCTTC. The V and J genes are TRBV29-1 and TRBJ1-2; D is undetermined. This CDR3 is built from 13 residues. Germline V CDR1 and CDR2: SQVTM, ANQGSEA. Trimming took 0 bases from V and 1 from J, leaving 6 bases between them.

The CDR3 DNA follows: TGTGCCAGCAGCCCCGCGGGACAGGGAAGCTCCTATAATTCACCCCTCCACTTT. It codes for CASSPAGQGSSYNSPLHF. The chain joins TRBV28 to TRBJ1-6; 9 bases align to TRBD1. The V gene's germline CDR1 is MDHEN and CDR2 SYDVKM. CDR3 length: 18 amino acids. Trimming took 6 bases from V and 0 from J; bases not matched to a gene: 9. The entire variable domain, with the rest obtained from reference TRBV28 and TRBJ1-6, is as follows: DVKVTQSSRYLVKRTGEKVFLECVQDMDHENMFWYRQDPGLGLRLIYFSYDVKMKEKGDIPEGYSVSREKKERFSLILESASTNQTSMYLCASSPAGQGSSYNSPLHFGNGTRLTVT.

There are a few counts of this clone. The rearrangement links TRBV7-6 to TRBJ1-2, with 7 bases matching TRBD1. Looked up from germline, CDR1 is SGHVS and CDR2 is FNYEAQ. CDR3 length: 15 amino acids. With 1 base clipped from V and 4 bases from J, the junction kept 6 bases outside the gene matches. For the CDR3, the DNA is TGTGCCAGCAGCTTAGGACAGGGTGGTGGCTATGGCTACACCTTC. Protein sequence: CASSLGQGGGYGYTF.

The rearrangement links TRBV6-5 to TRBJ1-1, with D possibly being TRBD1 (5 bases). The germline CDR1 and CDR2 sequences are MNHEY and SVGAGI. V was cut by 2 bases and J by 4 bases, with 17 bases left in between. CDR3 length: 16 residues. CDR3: CASSYRGGLTPTEAFF. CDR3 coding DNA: TGTGCCAGCAGTTACAGGGGCGGCCTTACACCCACTGAAGCTTTCTTT.

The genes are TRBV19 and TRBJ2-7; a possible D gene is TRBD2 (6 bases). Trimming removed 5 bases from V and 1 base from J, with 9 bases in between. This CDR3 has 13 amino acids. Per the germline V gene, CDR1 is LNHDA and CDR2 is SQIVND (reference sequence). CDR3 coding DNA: TGTGCCAGTAGTGGGGGGAGTTCCTACGAGCAGTACTTC. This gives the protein CASSGGSSYEQYF.

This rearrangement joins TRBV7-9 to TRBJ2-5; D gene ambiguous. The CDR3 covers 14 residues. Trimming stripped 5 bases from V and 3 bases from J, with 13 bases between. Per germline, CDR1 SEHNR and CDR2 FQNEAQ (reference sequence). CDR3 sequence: CASSNSLPEETQYF. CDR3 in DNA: TGTGCCAGCAGCAACTCTCTCCCTGAAGAGACCCAGTACTTC.

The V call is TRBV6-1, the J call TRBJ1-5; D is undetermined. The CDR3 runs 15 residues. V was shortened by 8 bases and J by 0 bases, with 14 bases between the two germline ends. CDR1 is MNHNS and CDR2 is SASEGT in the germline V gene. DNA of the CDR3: TGTGCCAGCTTCCCCAGGATTAATAGCAATCAGCCCCAGCATTTT. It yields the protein CASFPRINSNQPQHF.

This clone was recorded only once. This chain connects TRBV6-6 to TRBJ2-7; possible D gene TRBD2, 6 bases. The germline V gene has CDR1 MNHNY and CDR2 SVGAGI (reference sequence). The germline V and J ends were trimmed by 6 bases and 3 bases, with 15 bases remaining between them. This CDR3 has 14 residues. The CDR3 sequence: CASSPGLGGYEQYF. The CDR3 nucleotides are TGTGCCAGCAGCCCGGGCTTGGGGGGCTACGAGCAGTACTTC.

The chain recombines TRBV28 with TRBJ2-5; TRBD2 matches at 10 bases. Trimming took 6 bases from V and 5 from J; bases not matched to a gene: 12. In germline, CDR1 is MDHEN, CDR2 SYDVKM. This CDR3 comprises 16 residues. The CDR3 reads CASRPLAGVERETQYF. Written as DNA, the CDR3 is TGTGCCAGCAGGCCGCTAGCGGGGGTTGAGAGGGAGACCCAGTACTTC.

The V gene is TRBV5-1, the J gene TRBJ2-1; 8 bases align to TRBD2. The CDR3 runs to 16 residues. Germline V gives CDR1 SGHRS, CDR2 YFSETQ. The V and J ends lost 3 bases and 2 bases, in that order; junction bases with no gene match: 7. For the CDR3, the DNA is TGCGCCAGCAGCTCGGTGAGCGGGGGCACCTACAATGAGCAGTTCTTC. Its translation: CASSSVSGGTYNEQFF.

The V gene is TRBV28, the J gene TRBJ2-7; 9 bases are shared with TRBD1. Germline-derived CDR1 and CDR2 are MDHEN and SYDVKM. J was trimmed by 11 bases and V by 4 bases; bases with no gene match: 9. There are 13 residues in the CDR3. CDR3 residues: CASSSLPGQGKYF. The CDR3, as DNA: TGTGCCAGCAGTTCCCTTCCGGGACAGGGAAAGTACTTC.

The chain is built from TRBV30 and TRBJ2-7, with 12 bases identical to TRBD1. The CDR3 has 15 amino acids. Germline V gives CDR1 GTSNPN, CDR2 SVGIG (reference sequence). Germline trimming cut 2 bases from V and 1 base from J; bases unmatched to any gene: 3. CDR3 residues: CAWSPGQGASYEQYF. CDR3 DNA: TGTGCCTGGAGTCCGGGACAGGGGGCATCCTACGAGCAGTACTTC.

The CDR3: CASRSVGGASSYEQYF. As DNA, the CDR3 is TGTGCCAGCAGATCTGTTGGGGGGGCCAGCTCCTACGAGCAGTACTTC. This chain uses TRBV27 with TRBJ2-7, with D possibly being TRBD2 (7 bases). V lost 6 bases, J lost 0 bases, and 18 bases lay in between. The germline CDR1 and CDR2 sequences are MNHEY and SMNVEV (reference sequence). The CDR3 covers 16 residues.

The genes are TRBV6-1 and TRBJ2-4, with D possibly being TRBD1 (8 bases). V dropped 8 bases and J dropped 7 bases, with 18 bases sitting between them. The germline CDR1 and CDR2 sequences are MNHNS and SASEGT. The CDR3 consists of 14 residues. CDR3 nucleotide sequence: TGTGCCAGCGGACACGACAGGGGAGGGAACATTCAGTACTTC. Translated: CASGHDRGGNIQYF.

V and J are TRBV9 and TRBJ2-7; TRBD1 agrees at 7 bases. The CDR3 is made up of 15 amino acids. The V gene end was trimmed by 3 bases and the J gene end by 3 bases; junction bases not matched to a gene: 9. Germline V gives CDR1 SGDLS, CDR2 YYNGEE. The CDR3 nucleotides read TGTGCCAGCAGCGCCGAGACAGGGACATTCTACGAGCAGTACTTC. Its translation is CASSAETGTFYEQYF.

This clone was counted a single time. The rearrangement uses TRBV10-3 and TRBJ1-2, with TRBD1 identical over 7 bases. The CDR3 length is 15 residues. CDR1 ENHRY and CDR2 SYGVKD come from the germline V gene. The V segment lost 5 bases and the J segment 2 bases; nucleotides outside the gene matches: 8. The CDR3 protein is CAISSEWGQNYGYTF. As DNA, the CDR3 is TGTGCCATCAGTAGTGAATGGGGACAGAACTATGGCTACACCTTC.